This TCR beta chain was identified during a study of shared clonotypes between healthy human individuals. Study details: Per donor, CD8 memory used one plate, CD8 naive used two, CD4 memory used three and CD4 naive used three. Findings of the study overall: Generation of non-shared clonotypes was less probable than generation of clonotypes shared by all four donors.

Sequencing used immunoSEQ multiplex PCR; TCRdb keeps in-frame clones, though not all of them. The sample gives over a million clones, roughly 80% of which show up once; about 1.5% is in the top ten. With regard to this clone: The antigen remains undetermined.

The CDR3 contains 14 residues. The V gene lost 5 bases and the J gene lost 5 bases, with 16 bases spanning the gap. Germline-derived CDR1 and CDR2 are SGHRS and YFSETQ. Specimen: memory CD4+ T cells sorted from blood. The subset denotes: CD45RA-negative fraction. The clonotype originates from a man younger than 35 in good health. The rearrangement links TRBV5-1 to TRBJ2-5; possible D gene TRBD2, 5 bases. CDR3 sequence reads: CASSPGRGGETQYF. The CDR3 region has the DNA TGCGCCAGCAGTCCCGGACGCGGCGGGGAGACCCAGTACTTC. Together with reference TRBV5-1 and TRBJ2-5, the CDR3 gives the full variable domain: KAGVTQTPRYLIKTRGQQVTLSCSPISGHRSVSWYQQTPGQGLQFLFEYFSETQRNKGNFPGRFSGRQFSNSRSEMNVSTLELGDSALYLCASSPGRGGETQYFGPGTRLLVL.